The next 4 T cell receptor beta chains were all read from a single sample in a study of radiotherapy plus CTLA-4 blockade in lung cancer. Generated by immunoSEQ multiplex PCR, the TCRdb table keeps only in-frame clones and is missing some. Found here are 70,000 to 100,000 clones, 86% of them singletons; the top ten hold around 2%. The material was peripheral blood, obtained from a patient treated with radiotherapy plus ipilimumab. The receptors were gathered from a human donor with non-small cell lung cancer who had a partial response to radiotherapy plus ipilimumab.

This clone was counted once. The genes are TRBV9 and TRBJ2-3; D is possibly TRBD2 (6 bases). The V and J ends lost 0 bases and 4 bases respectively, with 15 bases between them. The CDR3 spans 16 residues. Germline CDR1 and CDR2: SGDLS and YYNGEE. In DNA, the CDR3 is TGTGCCAGCAGCGTAGAGTTGTTACTAGCCCCAGATACGCAGTATTTT. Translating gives CASSVELLLAPDTQYF.

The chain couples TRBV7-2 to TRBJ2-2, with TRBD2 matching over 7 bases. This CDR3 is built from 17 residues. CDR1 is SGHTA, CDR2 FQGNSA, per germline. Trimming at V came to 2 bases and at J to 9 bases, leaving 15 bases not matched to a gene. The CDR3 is CASSLRNLADPRWELFF. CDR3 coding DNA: TGTGCCAGCAGCTTAAGAAATCTAGCGGACCCCAGGTGGGAGCTGTTTTTT.

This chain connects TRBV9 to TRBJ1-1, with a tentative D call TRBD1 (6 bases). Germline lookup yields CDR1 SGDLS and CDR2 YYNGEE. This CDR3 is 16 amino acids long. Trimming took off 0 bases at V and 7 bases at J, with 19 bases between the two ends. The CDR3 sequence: CASSVAPTGSRGEAFF. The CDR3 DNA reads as TGTGCCAGCAGCGTAGCTCCCACAGGGAGCAGAGGTGAAGCTTTCTTT.

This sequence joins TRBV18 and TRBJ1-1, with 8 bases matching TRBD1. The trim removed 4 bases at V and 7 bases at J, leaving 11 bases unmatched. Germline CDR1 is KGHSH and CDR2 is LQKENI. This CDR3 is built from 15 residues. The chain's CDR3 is CASSRGQGDRNEAFF. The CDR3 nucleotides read TGTGCCAGCTCACGCGGACAGGGCGATAGAAATGAAGCTTTCTTT. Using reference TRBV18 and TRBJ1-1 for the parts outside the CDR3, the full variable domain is NAGVMQNPRHLVRRRGQEARLRCSPMKGHSHVYWYRQLPEEGLKFMVYLQKENIIDESGMPKERFSAEFPKEGPSILRIQQVVRGDSAAYFCASSRGQGDRNEAFFGQGTRLTVV.